These 32 T cell receptor beta chains were sequenced from one sample in a study of vaccination and CD4 T cells after COVID-19 (dated by TCRdb to 2021 to 2024). Their recognized antigens are unknown. Interpreted using the paper, the treatment or condition label stands for: roughly nine-day PBMC culture with coronavirus spike peptide pools or control peptides (ViraFEST assay). The protocol used for the library was PCR. Sequencing used an Illumina iSeq 100. DNA from cultured CD4+ T cells underwent TCR sequencing with the Oncomine TCR Beta short-read assay at the Johns Hopkins FTIC core. The public reads were run again by TCRdb, first through fastp at Q25 and then through MiXCR, and only productive beta chains were kept. Rows with one shared CDR3 protein collapse into an entry with the most common genes and DNA. The sample table lists 20,000 to 30,000 distinct CDR3 sequences, about three fifths of them with a count of one. The top ten hold approximately 8% of the sample.

Sequencing was performed on CD4+ T cells from blood, cultured in vitro. Receptors originate from a human donor who had recovered from COVID-19.

CDR3 bases: TGTGCCAGCAGCCTGGACAGGGGACGCAATCAGCCCCAGCATTTT. Translated: CASSLDRGRNQPQHF. This sequence joins TRBV7-2 and TRBJ1-5; TRBD1 matches 9 bases. There are 15 residues in the CDR3. Germline trimming cut 5 bases from V and 2 bases from J; bases unmatched to any gene: 4. In germline, CDR1 is SGHTA, CDR2 FQGNSA.

The chain recombines TRBV19 with TRBJ1-5; 8 bases match TRBD1. This CDR3 has 16 residues. V lost 7 bases to trimming and J lost 2 bases; unmatched junction nucleotides: 10. Germline lookup yields CDR1 LNHDA and CDR2 SQIVND (reference sequence). The CDR3 bases are TGTGCCAGTACCCCTGGCGGGACAGGAGGCAATCAGCCCCAGCATTTT. Translated, it gives CASTPGGTGGNQPQHF. Using reference TRBV19 and TRBJ1-5 for the parts outside the CDR3, the full variable domain is DGGITQSPKYLFRKEGQNVTLSCEQNLNHDAMYWYRQDPGQGLRLIYYSQIVNDFQKGDIAEGYSVSREKKESFPLTVTSAQKNPTAFYLCASTPGGTGGNQPQHFGDGTRLSIL.

This clonotype showed up just a few times. The rearrangement joins TRBV6-5 to TRBJ2-4, with 9 nucleotides matching TRBD1. The CDR3 runs 17 residues. CDR1 is MNHEY, CDR2 SVGAGI, per germline. V shed 2 bases, J shed 0 bases, and the junction held 5 bases outside the gene matches. The CDR3 sequence is CASSYPGQGIAKNIQYF. In DNA, the CDR3 is TGTGCCAGCAGTTACCCCGGACAGGGGATAGCCAAAAACATTCAGTACTTC.

This chain links TRBV7-8 with TRBJ1-6; possibly TRBD1 for D (6 bases). With 7 bases removed from V and 4 bases from J, the gap between germline ends came to 20 bases. The CDR3 length is 17 residues. CDR1 is SGHVS, CDR2 FQNEAQ, per germline. CDR3 in amino acids: CASIDRPWEGYNSPLHF. Written as DNA, the CDR3 is TGTGCCAGCATCGACAGGCCTTGGGAGGGTTATAATTCACCCCTCCACTTT. The full variable domain, rest sourced from reference TRBV7-8 and TRBJ1-6, is GAGVSQSPRYKVAKRGQDVALRCDPISGHVSLFWYQQALGQGPEFLTYFQNEAQLDKSGLPSDRFFAERPEGSVSTLKIQRTQQEDSAVYLCASIDRPWEGYNSPLHFGNGTRLTVT.

The CDR3 loop is CASSLGQQNYGYTF. The CDR3 DNA reads TGTGCCAGCAGCTTGGGACAGCAGAACTATGGCTACACCTTC. The chain employs TRBV5-6 and TRBJ1-2; a weak D match, TRBD1 (5 bases). Deletions cut 0 bases from V and 2 bases from J, with 8 bases between. Germline CDR1 SGHDT, CDR2 YYEEEE. This CDR3 is built from 14 residues.

The CDR3 bases are TGTGCCAGCAGCCGGGACAGGGGCCAAGAGACCCAGTACTTC. This translates into CASSRDRGQETQYF. This chain links TRBV11-3 with TRBJ2-5; 10 nucleotides agree with TRBD1. V was clipped by 5 bases and J by 1 base; unmatched bases: 1. Germline V gene data show CDR1 as SGHNT and CDR2 as YENEEA. The CDR3 loop spans 14 amino acids.

V and J are TRBV7-3 and TRBJ2-1, with 8 bases fitting TRBD2. This CDR3 has 15 amino acids. Trimming at V came to 0 bases and at J to 6 bases, leaving 4 bases not matched to a gene. Germline V gene data show CDR1 as SGHTA and CDR2 as FQGTGA. The CDR3 region is CASSLTSGGFNEQFF. The DNA for the CDR3 is TGTGCCAGCAGCTTAACCAGCGGGGGATTCAATGAGCAGTTCTTC.

The J gene is TRBJ1-3, the V gene TRBV7-9, with TRBD1 matching over 7 bases. Germline CDR1 and CDR2: SEHNR and FQNEAQ (reference sequence). Trimming took 5 bases from V and 7 from J; bases not matched to a gene: 14. The CDR3 spans 16 residues. The CDR3 DNA reads TGTGCCAGCAGCCCTCCTCGGGCACAGGGGCGGAACACCATATATTTT. Translated: CASSPPRAQGRNTIYF. Complete variable domain (other parts from reference TRBV7-9 and TRBJ1-3): DTGVSQNPRHKITKRGQNVTFRCDPISEHNRLYWYRQTLGQGPEFLTYFQNEAQLEKSRLLSDRFSAERPKGSFSTLEIQRTEQGDSAMYLCASSPPRAQGRNTIYFGEGSWLTVV.

This clonotype was seen a few times. This chain joins TRBV20-1 and TRBJ1-5, with D uncertain. Germline V gives CDR1 DFQATT, CDR2 SNEGSKA (reference sequence). The CDR3 is 13 amino acids. V lost 5 bases, J lost 4 bases, and 12 bases lay in between. CDR3 region: CSAHAEGNQPQHF. CDR3 coding DNA: TGCAGTGCTCACGCGGAAGGGAATCAGCCCCAGCATTTT.

The chain carries TRBV6-5 and TRBJ2-3; D is perhaps TRBD1 (5 bases). The CDR3 sequence is 16 residues long. The germline CDR1 and CDR2 sequences are MNHEY and SVGAGI. The V end was cut by 4 bases, the J end by 2 bases, with 16 bases between. The CDR3 coding sequence is TGTGCCAGCAGTTCGAGACAGAGACCCTCCACAGATACGCAGTATTTT. Protein: CASSSRQRPSTDTQYF.

The chain combines TRBV19 with TRBJ2-1; D gene ambiguous. Trimming stripped 0 bases from V and 6 bases from J, with 12 bases between. Germline assignment: CDR1 LNHDA and CDR2 SQIVND (reference sequence). The CDR3 runs to 15 residues. Here the CDR3 DNA reads TGTGCCAGTAGTATAGAACTCGGGCTAGGCAATGAGCAGTTCTTC. Protein sequence: CASSIELGLGNEQFF. The full variable domain, with the rest looked up from reference TRBV19 and TRBJ2-1, is DGGITQSPKYLFRKEGQNVTLSCEQNLNHDAMYWYRQDPGQGLRLIYYSQIVNDFQKGDIAEGYSVSREKKESFPLTVTSAQKNPTAFYLCASSIELGLGNEQFFGPGTRLTVL.

The V gene is TRBV20-1, the J gene TRBJ2-7; D unresolved. Germline loops: CDR1 DFQATT, CDR2 SNEGSKA (reference sequence). The CDR3 totals 11 residues. V gave up 2 bases and J gave up 5 bases, with 7 bases separating them. CDR3 amino acids: CSARLVDEQYF. Here the CDR3 DNA reads TGCAGTGCTAGACTCGTTGACGAGCAGTACTTC.

The V and J genes are TRBV2 and TRBJ2-7; D may be TRBD2 (5 bases). The germline CDR1 and CDR2 sequences are SNHLY and FYNNEI. V was shortened by 3 bases and J by 10 bases, with 13 bases between the two germline ends. CDR3 length: 12 amino acids. The CDR3 reads CASSDLADYQYF. In nucleotides, the CDR3 is TGTGCCAGCAGTGATTTGGCAGACTATCAGTACTTC.

The chain joins TRBV7-2 to TRBJ2-7; TRBD2 matches at 16 bases. The CDR3 loop spans 15 amino acids. Germline CDR1 SGHTA, CDR2 FQGNSA. Trimming removed 5 bases from V and 4 bases from J; junction bases left unmatched: 2. This CDR3 reads CASSRGLAGGYEQYF. The CDR3, as DNA: TGTGCCAGCAGCCGGGGACTAGCGGGAGGGTACGAGCAGTACTTC.

The V gene is TRBV12-3 or TRBV12-4, the J gene TRBJ1-6; 7 positions agree with TRBD1. The V segment lost 1 base and the J segment 5 bases; nucleotides outside the gene matches: 5. The CDR3 has 16 amino acids. The CDR3, as DNA: TGTGCCAGCAGTTTAGGACAGGGCGGCGATAATTCACCCCTCCACTTT. Its translation is CASSLGQGGDNSPLHF.

This chain uses TRBV6-2 or TRBV6-3 with TRBJ2-3; D unclear. Trimming removed 3 bases at V and 4 bases at J, with 11 bases between. The CDR3 length is 14 residues. The germline gives CDR1 MNHEY, CDR2 SVGEGT. CDR3 coding DNA: TGTGCCAGCAGTTATTTTGCCGCAGCAGATACGCAGTATTTT. It codes for CASSYFAAADTQYF.

For the CDR3, the DNA is TGTGCCAGCATGGGGGCTCTTCGGGAAAAACTGTTTTTT. Its protein is CASMGALREKLFF. The rearrangement joins TRBV28 to TRBJ1-4, with D perhaps matching TRBD1 (6 bases). The V gene's germline CDR1 is MDHEN and CDR2 SYDVKM. V was trimmed by 7 bases and J by 8 bases, leaving 14 bases between them. The CDR3 is made up of 13 amino acids. Full variable domain (rest looked up from reference TRBV28 and TRBJ1-4): DVKVTQSSRYLVKRTGEKVFLECVQDMDHENMFWYRQDPGLGLRLIYFSYDVKMKEKGDIPEGYSVSREKKERFSLILESASTNQTSMYLCASMGALREKLFFGSGTQLSVL.

This chain uses TRBV28 with TRBJ1-6; the D gene is possibly TRBD1 (5 bases). V lost 6 bases, J lost 0 bases, and 12 bases lay in between. The CDR3 is 16 amino acids. The V gene's germline CDR1 is MDHEN and CDR2 SYDVKM. The CDR3 coding sequence is TGTGCCAGCAGCCGAGACAGCTCCTCCTATAATTCACCCCTCCACTTT. Translating it yields CASSRDSSSYNSPLHF.

This sequence joins TRBV21-1 and TRBJ2-1; the table names TRBD1, a call not compared with the DNA. TRBV21-1 is a recognized pseudogene. This CDR3 comprises 16 residues. The CDR3 region is CASSTDSNRVYNEQFF. Written as DNA, the CDR3 is TGTGCCAGCAGTACTGACAGTAACCGCGTTTACAATGAGCAGTTCTTC.

This clonotype was found once. One end of the junction is discordant with germline, which a read error may explain. The chain uses TRBV7-2 and TRBJ1-6; D unresolved. CDR1 SGHTA and CDR2 FQGNSA come from the germline V gene. This CDR3 region has 17 residues. The CDR3, as DNA: TGCGCCAGCAGCCAAGATTTGTTGGCCATTCGGGATTCACCCCTCCACTTT. It translates to CASSQDLLAIRDSPLHF.

The chain is built from TRBV23-1 and TRBJ2-7, with D unresolved. TRBV23-1 carries the ORF label, with uncertain function. This CDR3 contains 12 residues. The V end was cut by 0 bases, the J end by 5 bases, with 5 bases between. CDR3 in DNA: TGCGCCAGCAGTCAATCGACCCACGAGCAGTACTTC. It specifies CASSQSTHEQYF.

The sample holds a few counts of this clonotype. This chain links TRBV20-1 with TRBJ1-5; D remains unclear. V was shortened by 3 bases and J by 7 bases, with 7 bases between the two germline ends. Germline CDR1 reads DFQATT; CDR2 reads SNEGSKA (reference sequence). This CDR3 has 11 amino acids. This CDR3 is CSARSGQPQHF. The CDR3 DNA is TGCAGTGCTAGGAGTGGCCAGCCCCAGCATTTT.

The genes are TRBV6-5 and TRBJ2-3; D is undetermined. Trimming pared 3 bases from V and 7 bases from J, leaving 11 bases between. CDR3 length: 13 amino acids. Germline V gene sequence: CDR1 MNHEY, CDR2 SVGAGI. CDR3 nucleotides: TGTGCCAGCAGTTATCCCGGGCGAAATACGCAGTATTTT. It specifies CASSYPGRNTQYF.

The gene calls are TRBV20-1 and TRBJ1-5; no definite D call. V lost 3 bases, J lost 1 base, and 10 bases lay in between. The CDR3 runs to 14 residues. Per germline, CDR1 DFQATT and CDR2 SNEGSKA (reference sequence). CDR3 bases: TGCAGTGCTAGCGAGGGTTGGAGCAATCAGCCCCAGCATTTT. Its protein product is CSASEGWSNQPQHF.

This chain joins TRBV6-2 or TRBV6-3 and TRBJ2-7; D unclear. CDR3 length: 15 amino acids. V was clipped by 6 bases and J by 6 bases, with 21 bases between them. Germline loops: CDR1 MNHEY, CDR2 SVGEGT. The CDR3 region is CASSQSFRHLPEQYF. As DNA, the CDR3 is TGTGCCAGCAGCCAGTCCTTCCGGCATCTGCCCGAGCAGTACTTC.

This chain joins TRBV7-2 and TRBJ1-5, with 7 nucleotides matching TRBD1. The CDR3 has 16 amino acids. V dropped 2 bases and J dropped 1; count of bases not matched to a gene: 5. CDR1 is SGHTA, CDR2 FQGNSA, per germline. The CDR3 reads CASSLRGQTSNQPQHF. The DNA of the CDR3 is TGTGCCAGCAGCTTAAGGGGGCAGACAAGCAATCAGCCCCAGCATTTT.

The chain couples TRBV20-1 to TRBJ1-1, with a weak D call TRBD1 (6 bases). This CDR3 is 11 amino acids long. Germline values: CDR1 DFQATT, CDR2 SNEGSKA (reference sequence). CDR3: CTQLPGTEAFF. CDR3 in DNA: TGCACCCAACTCCCCGGGACAGAAGCTTTCTTT.

V is TRBV7-8 and J is TRBJ1-5; D gene ambiguous. Per germline, CDR1 SGHVS and CDR2 FQNEAQ. V was trimmed by 3 bases and J by 2 bases, leaving 8 bases between them. CDR3 length: 14 residues. This CDR3 reads CASSFNIGNQPQHF. The CDR3 DNA reads as TGTGCCAGCAGCTTTAACATAGGCAATCAGCCCCAGCATTTT.

This chain uses TRBV12-3 or TRBV12-4 with TRBJ2-7; a weak D match, TRBD2 (6 bases). V dropped 5 bases and J dropped 3 bases, with 17 bases sitting between them. This CDR3 comprises 15 residues. CDR3 in DNA: TGTGCCAGCAGTCGAAGCCGGACTACCAACTACGAGCAGTACTTC. The encoded protein is CASSRSRTTNYEQYF.

This clonotype has just a few counts. V is TRBV20-1 and J is TRBJ2-7; tentative D call: TRBD1 (7 bases). The CDR3 has 12 residues. The germline V gene encodes CDR1 DFQATT and CDR2 SNEGSKA (reference sequence). V shed 3 bases and J shed 2 bases, with 8 bases lying between them. The CDR3 here is CSASRGAYEQYF. In DNA form, the CDR3 reads TGCAGTGCTAGCAGGGGGGCCTACGAGCAGTACTTC.

This chain uses TRBV6-1 with TRBJ2-7; 12 bases fit TRBD1. After removal of 4 bases from V and 4 bases from J, the junction contained 5 bases not matched to a gene. The CDR3 runs to 15 residues. CDR1 is MNHNS and CDR2 is SASEGT in the germline V gene. In nucleotides, the CDR3 is TGTGCCAGCAGTGCCGGGACAGGGGGCAATTACGAGCAGTACTTC. The encoded protein is CASSAGTGGNYEQYF.

V and J are TRBV20-1 and TRBJ2-1; D may be TRBD2 (6 bases). CDR1 DFQATT and CDR2 SNEGSKA come from the germline V gene (reference sequence). Between the trimmed V and J ends, which lost 3 bases and 0 bases, there was a span of 18 bases. This CDR3 region has 17 residues. DNA for the CDR3: TGCAGTGCTAGGGCGGAGGTAGCGGAGAGCTCCTACAATGAGCAGTTCTTC. It translates to CSARAEVAESSYNEQFF.